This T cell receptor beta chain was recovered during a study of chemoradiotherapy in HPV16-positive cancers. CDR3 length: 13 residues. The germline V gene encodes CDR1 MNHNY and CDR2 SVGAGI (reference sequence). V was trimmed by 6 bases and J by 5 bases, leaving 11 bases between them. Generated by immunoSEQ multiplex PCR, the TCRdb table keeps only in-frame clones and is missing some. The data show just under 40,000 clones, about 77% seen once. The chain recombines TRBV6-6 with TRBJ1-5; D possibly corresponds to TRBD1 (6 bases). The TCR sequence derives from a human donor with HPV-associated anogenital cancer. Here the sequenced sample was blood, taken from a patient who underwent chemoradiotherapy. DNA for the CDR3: TGTGCCAGCAGGGGGGGCTGGGATCAGCCCCAGCATTTT. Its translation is CASRGGWDQPQHF.